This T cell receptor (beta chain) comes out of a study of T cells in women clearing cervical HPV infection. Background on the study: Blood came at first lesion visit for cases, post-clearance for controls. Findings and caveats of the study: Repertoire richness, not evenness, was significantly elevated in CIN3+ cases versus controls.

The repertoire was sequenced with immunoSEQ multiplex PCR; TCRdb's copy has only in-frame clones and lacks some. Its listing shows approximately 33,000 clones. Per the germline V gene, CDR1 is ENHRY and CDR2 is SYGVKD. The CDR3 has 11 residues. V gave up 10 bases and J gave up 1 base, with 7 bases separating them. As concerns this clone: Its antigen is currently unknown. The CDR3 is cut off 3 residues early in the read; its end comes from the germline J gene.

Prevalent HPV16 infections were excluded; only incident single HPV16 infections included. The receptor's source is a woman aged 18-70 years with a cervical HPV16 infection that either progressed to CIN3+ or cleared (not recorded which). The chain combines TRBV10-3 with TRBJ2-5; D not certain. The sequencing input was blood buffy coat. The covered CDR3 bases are TGTGCCACCCAAGCCCAAGAGACC. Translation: CATQAQET. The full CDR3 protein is CATQAQETQYF.